The 22 T cell receptor beta chains reported below all come from one sample, sequenced in a study of human T cells and chemical hapten exposure. This sample's time point: pre-sensitization, week 0. The treatment was: therapeutic diphenylcyclopropenone sensitization with weekly scalp DPC. MiXCR was run by TCRdb on the RACE reads, yielding one entry per CDR3 protein. Of 300,000 to 400,000 distinct CDR3 sequences in the sample, 4.5% to 5.5% are singletons; the top ten hold just over 2.5%. This sample comprised whole blood, obtained in connection with sensitization to the hapten diphenylcyclopropenone (DPC). These receptors came from a woman aged 50 to 65 with alopecia areata. Some clones in this sample may be carry-over from other donors' samples.

This clonotype was seen more than once but under ten times. The genes are TRBV19 and TRBJ2-2, with 9 bases matching TRBD1. Looked up from germline, CDR1 is LNHDA and CDR2 is SQIVND (reference sequence). The CDR3 contains 15 residues. V dropped 4 bases and J dropped 1; count of bases not matched to a gene: 1. CDR3 in amino acids: CASSKTGGNTGELFF. CDR3 nucleotide sequence: TGTGCCAGTAGTAAGACAGGGGGGAACACCGGGGAGCTGTTTTTT. The entire variable domain, with the rest obtained from reference TRBV19 and TRBJ2-2, is as follows: DGGITQSPKYLFRKEGQNVTLSCEQNLNHDAMYWYRQDPGQGLRLIYYSQIVNDFQKGDIAEGYSVSREKKESFPLTVTSAQKNPTAFYLCASSKTGGNTGELFFGEGSRLTVL.

This clonotype appeared many times. The J gene is TRBJ2-3, the V gene TRBV4-1; a weak D match, TRBD2 (5 bases). V lost 1 base and J lost 2, with 7 bases in between. The CDR3 length is 14 residues. Germline loops: CDR1 MGHRA, CDR2 YSYEKL. CDR3 coding DNA: TGCGCCAGCAGCCAAGCGGGGTCCACAGATACGCAGTATTTT. Its protein is CASSQAGSTDTQYF.

The genes are TRBV12-3 or TRBV12-4 and TRBJ2-1; 8 bases are shared with TRBD2. V shed 5 bases and J 4 bases; nucleotides not matched to a gene: 7. CDR3 size: 15 residues. CDR3 protein: CASSAGGPPYNEQFF. The CDR3 DNA follows: TGTGCCAGCAGTGCGGGGGGCCCTCCTTACAATGAGCAGTTCTTC.

The chain recombines TRBV27 with TRBJ1-1; possibly TRBD1 for D (5 bases). The V end was cut by 6 bases, the J end by 5 bases, with 22 bases between. Germline CDR1 reads MNHEY; CDR2 reads SMNVEV (reference sequence). CDR3 size: 16 residues. CDR3 region: CASSGNSAGKGTEAFF. The CDR3, as DNA: TGTGCCAGCAGCGGTAATTCGGCGGGTAAGGGGACTGAAGCTTTCTTT.

This clonotype showed up many times. The chain is built from TRBV4-3 and TRBJ2-2; D is possibly TRBD2 (6 bases). V was pared by 3 bases and J by 8 bases, with 16 bases between. The CDR3 has 15 residues. The germline V gene has CDR1 LGHNA and CDR2 YSLEER. CDR3 sequence: CASSQGGLPRGELFF. DNA of the CDR3: TGCGCCAGCAGCCAGGGCGGACTACCTCGGGGGGAGCTGTTTTTT.

This clonotype was seen more than once but under ten times. The V call is TRBV4-2, the J call TRBJ1-1, with TRBD1 identical over 8 bases. This CDR3 has 19 residues. V shed 0 bases and J 1 base; nucleotides not matched to a gene: 13. Germline-derived CDR1 and CDR2 are LGHNA and YNFKEQ. The CDR3 nucleotides read TGTGCCAGCAGCCAAGAGACAGGGGCGGGTATTCGTCCGAACACTGAAGCTTTCTTT. Translation: CASSQETGAGIRPNTEAFF.

This clonotype was counted many times. The V call is TRBV7-8, the J call TRBJ2-1; the D gene is possibly TRBD2 (6 bases). Germline lookup yields CDR1 SGHVS and CDR2 FQNEAQ. Trimming shortened V by 6 bases and J by 0 bases, and 12 bases separated the two germline ends. The CDR3 runs 15 residues. In DNA, the CDR3 is TGTGCCAGCAGGAGGCTAGCGCGCTCCTACAATGAGCAGTTCTTC. It translates to CASRRLARSYNEQFF. The full variable domain, its missing parts supplied by reference TRBV7-8 and TRBJ2-1, is GAGVSQSPRYKVAKRGQDVALRCDPISGHVSLFWYQQALGQGPEFLTYFQNEAQLDKSGLPSDRFFAERPEGSVSTLKIQRTQQEDSAVYLCASRRLARSYNEQFFGPGTRLTVL.

This clonotype was counted at least ten times. The rearrangement uses TRBV6-2 or TRBV6-3 and TRBJ1-2; 7 bases agree with TRBD1. The CDR3 runs 13 residues. Germline V gives CDR1 MNHEY, CDR2 SVGEGT. V was pared by 5 bases and J by 5 bases, with 5 bases of the junction left unmatched. Here the CDR3 reads CASSPGQRYGYTF. The CDR3 bases are TGTGCCAGCAGTCCGGGACAGCGATATGGCTACACCTTC.

This rearrangement joins TRBV27 to TRBJ1-4, with TRBD1 as a possible D gene (5 bases). CDR1 and CDR2 (germline): MNHEY, SMNVEV (reference sequence). V was pared by 5 bases and J by 2 bases, with 9 bases between. This CDR3 contains 14 residues. The CDR3, as DNA: TGTGCCAGCAGTCGGGGGATGACTAATGAAAAACTGTTTTTT. Protein: CASSRGMTNEKLFF.

This clonotype occurred many times. The V call is TRBV6-2 or TRBV6-3, the J call TRBJ2-6; D is undetermined. The CDR3 length is 13 residues. Germline assignment: CDR1 MNHEY and CDR2 SVGEGT. V shed 6 bases and J shed 3 bases, with 6 bases lying between them. The CDR3 here is CASRAGGANVLTF. Written as DNA, the CDR3 is TGTGCCAGCAGGGCAGGTGGGGCCAACGTCCTGACTTTC.

Comments on this clonotype: The junction does not match germline at one end; this may be a read error. This chain links TRBV6-5 with TRBJ2-7, with D possibly matching TRBD1 (6 bases). The CDR3 has 15 amino acids. Germline V gene lookup returns CDR1 MNHEY and CDR2 SVGAGI. The CDR3 is CASRFNREGTYVQYF. Here the CDR3 DNA reads TGTGCCAGCAGATTCAACAGGGAAGGCACCTACGTGCAGTACTTC.

This clonotype was seen more than once but under ten times. This chain connects TRBV6-5 to TRBJ1-4, with D unclear. V lost 4 bases, J lost 8 bases, and 14 bases lay in between. Germline V CDR1 and CDR2: MNHEY, SVGAGI. CDR3 length: 14 amino acids. CDR3 sequence reads: CASSSTLRSEKLFF. In DNA, the CDR3 is TGTGCCAGCAGTTCCACGCTGAGGTCCGAAAAACTGTTTTTT.

The chain couples TRBV24-1 to TRBJ1-2; possibly TRBD1 for D (5 bases). Germline V CDR1 and CDR2: KGHDR, SFDVKD. The CDR3 sequence is 14 residues long. The V end lost 2 bases, the J end lost 3 bases, and 9 bases lay between the germline ends. CDR3 residues: CATSDSGQDYGYTF. The CDR3 region has the DNA TGTGCCACCAGTGATTCCGGACAAGACTATGGCTACACCTTC.

This chain uses TRBV20-1 with TRBJ1-2, with D possibly TRBD1 on 6 matching bases. V lost 6 bases and J lost 4, with 15 bases in between. Germline values: CDR1 DFQATT, CDR2 SNEGSKA (reference sequence). This CDR3 contains 13 residues. CDR3 sequence (DNA): TGCAGTGCGGCCATACAGGGTTTCTATGGCTACACCTTC. It specifies CSAAIQGFYGYTF.

This clonotype was counted many times. V usage is TRBV12-5 and J usage is TRBJ2-3, with a tentative D call TRBD1 (6 bases). This CDR3 is 15 amino acids long. Germline CDR1 LGHNT, CDR2 FRNRAP. Trimming took 6 bases from V and 2 from J, leaving 15 bases between them. CDR3 sequence: CASGRTETLTDTQYF. Here the CDR3 DNA reads TGTGCTAGTGGCCGGACAGAGACTCTCACAGATACGCAGTATTTT.

This clonotype was detected many times. The rearrangement links TRBV6-2 or TRBV6-3 to TRBJ2-1, with 7 nucleotides matching TRBD2. V gave up 6 bases and J gave up 5 bases; unmatched junction bases: 10. Germline CDR1 is MNHEY and CDR2 is SVGEGT. The CDR3 is 15 amino acids. The CDR3 coding sequence is TGTGCCAGCAGAGAGGTGGGAGGGCTAGACAATGAGCAGTTCTTC. Encoded protein: CASREVGGLDNEQFF.

This clonotype was recorded at least ten times. The V and J genes are TRBV12-3 or TRBV12-4 and TRBJ1-2; D is uncertain. The V end was cut by 3 bases, the J end by 4 bases, with 9 bases between. This CDR3 has 13 amino acids. CDR3 bases: TGTGCCAGCAGTTTGGAGGGCGGCTATGGCTACACCTTC. Translated, it gives CASSLEGGYGYTF.

This clonotype was picked up a small number of times. The chain is built from TRBV20-1 and TRBJ2-3, with 11 bases lining up with TRBD2. V was clipped by 3 bases and J by 4 bases; unmatched bases: 3. The CDR3 is 14 residues long. Germline loops: CDR1 DFQATT, CDR2 SNEGSKA (reference sequence). CDR3 sequence (DNA): TGCAGTGCTAGTACTAGCGGGAGTGCAGATACGCAGTATTTT. It yields the protein CSASTSGSADTQYF.

This clonotype was seen many times. The chain employs TRBV28 and TRBJ2-7, with D possibly being TRBD1 (5 bases). Between the trimmed V and J ends, which lost 6 bases and 2 bases, there was a span of 14 bases. Germline V gene data show CDR1 as MDHEN and CDR2 as SYDVKM. CDR3 length: 14 amino acids. The chain's CDR3 is CASSPRTSPYEQYF. The CDR3 region has the DNA TGTGCCAGCAGCCCGCGGACATCCCCCTACGAGCAGTACTTC.

The genes are TRBV2 and TRBJ2-1; unclear D gene. The CDR3 extends over 11 amino acids. Trimming removed 9 bases from V and 9 bases from J, with 12 bases in between. The germline V gene has CDR1 SNHLY and CDR2 FYNNEI. The CDR3 sequence: CASKQVVEQFF. CDR3 DNA sequence: TGTGCCAGTAAGCAGGTTGTTGAGCAGTTCTTC.

This clonotype came up a few times. The chain combines TRBV20-1 with TRBJ2-1; 7 bases map to TRBD2. CDR1 and CDR2 (germline): DFQATT, SNEGSKA (reference sequence). This CDR3 region has 15 residues. Losses at the gene ends were 6 bases for V and 1 base for J; bases not matched to a gene: 9. This CDR3 reads CSALLGAGSYNEQFF. CDR3 sequence (DNA): TGCAGTGCCCTCCTCGGAGCGGGGTCCTACAATGAGCAGTTCTTC.

This CDR3 is CASSFPVSYEQYF. CDR3 sequence (DNA): TGTGCCAGCAGTTTTCCGGTCTCCTACGAGCAGTACTTC. The rearrangement uses TRBV28 and TRBJ2-7; D gene uncertain. The V end was cut by 3 bases, the J end by 0 bases, with 6 bases between. The germline gives CDR1 MDHEN, CDR2 SYDVKM. The CDR3 is made up of 13 amino acids.